Each of the 29 T cell receptor beta chains below was sequenced from the same sample in a study of a mutant IDH1 vaccine in newly diagnosed glioma. Sequenced by immunoSEQ multiplex PCR; TCRdb stores in-frame clones only, minus some. The sample shows around 26,000 clones, less than 85% of them seen only once. These receptors have no identified antigens. Time point: week 35, safety follow-up. Each dose delivered 300 ug of mutant IDH1 20-mer peptide subcutaneously with imiquimod. The sequencing here drew on PBMCs, taken from a glioma patient whose treatment included an IDH1 peptide vaccine. These receptor sequences come from a man aged 30 to 45 with glioma.

This clone was counted between two and nine times. V and J are TRBV2 and TRBJ1-6, with 11 bases that match TRBD1. V was clipped by 6 bases and J by 6 bases; unmatched bases: 4. The CDR3 is 15 amino acids. CDR1 and CDR2 from the germline V gene are SNHLY and FYNNEI. The CDR3 region is CASRGTGGINSPLHF. CDR3 sequence (DNA): TGTGCCAGCAGGGGGACAGGGGGAATTAATTCACCCCTCCACTTT.

The chain couples TRBV6-1 to TRBJ2-5; 9 bases are shared with TRBD2. CDR3 length: 18 residues. J lost 3 bases, V lost 2 bases, and 13 bases had no gene match. Germline CDR1 is MNHNS and CDR2 is SASEGT. The CDR3 reads CASSEIAPGLANKETQYF. CDR3 nucleotides: TGTGCCAGCAGTGAAATCGCTCCGGGACTAGCAAATAAAGAGACCCAGTACTTC.

In this sample, this clone turned up once. The gene calls are TRBV15 and TRBJ1-5; no clear D gene. Trimming removed 1 base at V and 2 bases at J, with 6 bases between. Germline loops: CDR1 LNHNV, CDR2 YYDKDF (reference sequence). The CDR3 consists of 14 residues. The CDR3 sequence: CATSRGIGNQPQHF. The CDR3 nucleotides read TGTGCCACCAGCAGAGGCATCGGCAATCAGCCCCAGCATTTT.

This clone appeared a single time. The V and J genes are TRBV30 and TRBJ2-7, with D uncertain. V was trimmed by 1 base and J by 5 bases, leaving 15 bases between them. Per germline, CDR1 GTSNPN and CDR2 SVGIG (reference sequence). This CDR3 spans 14 amino acids. In nucleotides, the CDR3 is TGTGCCTGGAGTGCTCTAGGAACCGAGGACGAGCAGTACTTC. It yields the protein CAWSALGTEDEQYF.

The chain is built from TRBV6-5 and TRBJ1-5; TRBD1 matches 7 bases. CDR1 MNHEY and CDR2 SVGAGI come from the germline V gene. CDR3 length: 14 amino acids. The ends lost 4 bases at V and 6 bases at J; junction bases unmatched: 6. As DNA, the CDR3 is TGTGCCAGCAGTTCGACAGGGATCGGTCAGCCCCAGCATTTT. Encoded protein: CASSSTGIGQPQHF.

This clone appeared a few times. This sequence joins TRBV4-3 and TRBJ1-1, with D perhaps matching TRBD1 (6 bases). The V end lost 1 base, the J end lost 4 bases, and 19 bases lay between the germline ends. From germline, CDR1 is LGHNA and CDR2 YSLEER. The CDR3 spans 17 residues. CDR3 region: CASSQGFGGGTVTEAFF. In nucleotides, the CDR3 is TGCGCCAGCAGCCAAGGTTTCGGAGGGGGAACGGTCACTGAAGCTTTCTTT.

The genes are TRBV19 and TRBJ2-7; TRBD2 aligns across 10 bases. Germline V lookup: CDR1 LNHDA, CDR2 SQIVND (reference sequence). The CDR3 loop spans 15 amino acids. Unmatched junction bases numbered 6, after V lost 5 bases and J lost 2 bases. The CDR3 bases are TGTGCCAGTAGTGAAGGACTAGCGGCCCCCTACGAGCAGTACTTC. Protein product: CASSEGLAAPYEQYF.

The J gene is TRBJ2-3, the V gene TRBV5-4; either TRBD1 or TRBD2 may fit D (6 bases each). The CDR3 runs 15 residues. The germline V gene encodes CDR1 SGHNT and CDR2 YYREEE (reference sequence). V was clipped by 4 bases and J by 1 base, with 13 bases between them. The CDR3 sequence is CASSTDGGGTDTQYF. CDR3 DNA: TGTGCCAGCAGCACTGACGGGGGCGGCACAGATACGCAGTATTTT.

There are a few counts of this clone. The chain uses TRBV10-1 and TRBJ2-1, with TRBD2 matching 7 bases. Trimming at V came to 6 bases and at J to 1 base, leaving 3 bases not matched to a gene. Germline CDR1 is WNHNN and CDR2 is SYGVQD (reference sequence). This CDR3 region has 14 residues. The CDR3 protein is CASSPGGSYNEQFF. The CDR3 nucleotides read TGCGCCAGCAGCCCGGGAGGTTCCTACAATGAGCAGTTCTTC.

This clone was counted between two and nine times. This chain links TRBV6-5 with TRBJ2-1; no clear D gene. Trimming took off 6 bases at V and 12 bases at J, with 12 bases between the two ends. The CDR3 runs 11 residues. The germline gives CDR1 MNHEY, CDR2 SVGAGI. This chain's CDR3 is CASSHSMGQFF. The CDR3 nucleotides read TGTGCCAGCAGCCACTCGATGGGGCAGTTCTTC.

This clone was counted a few times. The CDR3 spells CASTFSRGSYNEQFF. The CDR3 DNA sequence: TGTGCCAGCACATTTTCCAGGGGCTCCTACAATGAGCAGTTCTTC. This chain links TRBV28 with TRBJ2-1; possible D gene TRBD1, 6 bases. V dropped 7 bases and J dropped 0 bases, with 13 bases sitting between them. The V gene's germline CDR1 is MDHEN and CDR2 SYDVKM. The CDR3 totals 15 residues.

The J gene is TRBJ2-5, the V gene TRBV9; no clear D. V was cut by 2 bases and J by 5 bases, with 13 bases left in between. CDR1 SGDLS and CDR2 YYNGEE come from the germline V gene. The CDR3 has 14 amino acids. This chain's CDR3 is CASSVIGLGETQYF. CDR3 bases: TGTGCCAGCAGCGTTATCGGGTTAGGGGAGACCCAGTACTTC.

This chain connects TRBV4-1 to TRBJ1-2; possibly TRBD1 for D (6 bases). Germline V lookup: CDR1 MGHRA, CDR2 YSYEKL. V lost 0 bases and J lost 5, with 10 bases in between. CDR3 length: 14 amino acids. CDR3 residues: CASSQDQGTYGYTF. The CDR3 bases are TGCGCCAGCAGCCAAGATCAGGGGACATATGGCTACACCTTC.

The chain combines TRBV7-2 with TRBJ1-1, with a tentative D call TRBD1 (6 bases). The CDR3 is made up of 12 amino acids. V was pared by 5 bases and J by 10 bases, with 14 bases between. Germline CDR1 reads SGHTA; CDR2 reads FQGNSA. The CDR3 nucleotides read TGTGCCAGCAGCGGCACAGGGAGGGGAGCTTTCTTT. Protein product: CASSGTGRGAFF.

This clone occurred a few times. The J gene is TRBJ2-1, the V gene TRBV11-1, with unresolved D. V lost 1 base and J lost 9, with 10 bases in between. The CDR3 sequence is 13 residues long. The germline gives CDR1 SGHAT, CDR2 FQDESV (reference sequence). The CDR3 protein is CASSLGIGSEQFF. As DNA, the CDR3 is TGTGCCAGCAGCTTAGGAATCGGGTCTGAGCAGTTCTTC.

The chain combines TRBV4-3 with TRBJ1-3; D is unclear. From germline, CDR1 is LGHNA and CDR2 YSLEER. The CDR3 runs to 14 residues. The V end was cut by 4 bases, the J end by 0 bases, with 7 bases between. The CDR3 sequence: CASSPGSSGNTIYF. CDR3 coding DNA: TGCGCCAGCAGCCCCGGGAGCTCTGGAAACACCATATATTTT.

This sequence joins TRBV9 and TRBJ1-4; perhaps TRBD1 as D (5 bases). This CDR3 spans 13 amino acids. The V and J ends lost 7 bases and 5 bases respectively, with 12 bases between them. Germline V gives CDR1 SGDLS, CDR2 YYNGEE. The DNA for the CDR3 is TGTGCCAGCGGACGGGACGCCAATGAAAAACTGTTTTTT. Translating it yields CASGRDANEKLFF.

The chain couples TRBV6-5 to TRBJ2-3; D might be TRBD1 (5 bases). This CDR3 contains 16 residues. The germline V gene encodes CDR1 MNHEY and CDR2 SVGAGI. V was trimmed by 2 bases and J by 1 base, leaving 13 bases between them. Here the CDR3 reads CASSYASPGRTDTQYF. CDR3 DNA sequence: TGTGCCAGCAGTTACGCTTCCCCAGGGCGCACAGATACGCAGTATTTT.

The chain combines TRBV6-5 with TRBJ2-5; D is possibly TRBD1 (6 bases). Trimming pared 2 bases from V and 1 base from J, leaving 11 bases between. CDR1 and CDR2 (germline): MNHEY, SVGAGI. This CDR3 is 15 amino acids long. CDR3 amino acids: CASSYAGAIQETQYF. The CDR3 region has the DNA TGTGCCAGCAGTTACGCAGGGGCTATCCAAGAGACCCAGTACTTC.

The chain uses TRBV28 and TRBJ1-5; tentatively, D is TRBD1 (6 bases). CDR1 is MDHEN, CDR2 SYDVKM, per germline. Trimming cost V 8 bases and J 3 bases, with 14 bases left between them. This CDR3 has 14 residues. This CDR3 is CASGQTGYNQPQHF. CDR3 DNA sequence: TGTGCCAGCGGACAAACAGGGTACAATCAGCCCCAGCATTTT.

This clone is a singleton in its sample. The genes are TRBV30 and TRBJ2-1; no reliable D call. CDR3 length: 13 amino acids. Germline assignment: CDR1 GTSNPN and CDR2 SVGIG (reference sequence). The V end lost 2 bases, the J end lost 0 bases, and 5 bases lay between the germline ends. The CDR3 spells CAWSPSSYNEQFF. CDR3 bases: TGTGCCTGGAGTCCCAGCTCCTACAATGAGCAGTTCTTC. Full variable domain (outside the CDR3, taken from reference TRBV30 and TRBJ2-1): SQTIHQWPATLVQPVGSPLSLECTVEGTSNPNLYWYRQAAGRGLQLLFYSVGIGQISSEVPQNLSASRPQDRQFILSSKKLLLSDSGFYLCAWSPSSYNEQFFGPGTRLTVL.

The genes are TRBV7-8 and TRBJ1-4, with D hard to call. Per the germline V gene, CDR1 is SGHVS and CDR2 is FQNEAQ. The CDR3 length is 15 residues. The V and J ends lost 5 bases and 7 bases respectively, with 17 bases between them. The CDR3 protein is CASSPNGRLSEKLFF. DNA of the CDR3: TGTGCCAGCAGCCCGAATGGGCGCCTCAGTGAAAAACTGTTTTTT.

The V call is TRBV28, the J call TRBJ2-3; 8 positions agree with TRBD2. From germline, CDR1 is MDHEN and CDR2 SYDVKM. After removal of 3 bases from V and 5 bases from J, the junction contained 4 bases not matched to a gene. CDR3 length: 14 amino acids. The CDR3 region has the DNA TGTGCCAGCAGTTTTTCGGGACTAGAAGATACGCAGTATTTT. It yields the protein CASSFSGLEDTQYF.

This clone was seen a handful of times. This rearrangement joins TRBV19 to TRBJ1-1, with TRBD1 identical over 11 bases. This CDR3 has 15 amino acids. Germline V gene sequence: CDR1 LNHDA, CDR2 SQIVND (reference sequence). V lost 6 bases and J lost 9; bases outside the gene matches: 12. Written as DNA, the CDR3 is TGTGCCAGTAGCAGTCAGGACAGGGGGCGCGGGAAAGCTTTCTTT. It yields the protein CASSSQDRGRGKAFF. Drawing the rest from reference TRBV19 and TRBJ1-1, the complete variable domain is DGGITQSPKYLFRKEGQNVTLSCEQNLNHDAMYWYRQDPGQGLRLIYYSQIVNDFQKGDIAEGYSVSREKKESFPLTVTSAQKNPTAFYLCASSSQDRGRGKAFFGQGTRLTVV.

This rearrangement joins TRBV13 to TRBJ1-2; D gene unclear. V lost 2 bases and J lost 4, with 14 bases in between. The germline V gene has CDR1 PRHDT and CDR2 FYEKMQ (reference sequence). This CDR3 is built from 15 residues. In DNA, the CDR3 is TGTGCCAGCAGCTTAAGACTCGGCACCTCCTATGGCTACACCTTC. This gives the protein CASSLRLGTSYGYTF.

The V call is TRBV2, the J call TRBJ2-1, with TRBD2 matching 13 bases. V trimming: 6 bases; J trimming: 6 bases; junction bases outside the gene matches: 5. The germline V gene encodes CDR1 SNHLY and CDR2 FYNNEI. This CDR3 is 15 amino acids long. The CDR3 nucleotides are TGTGCCAGCAGCAGGACTAGCGGGAGACCCAATGAGCAGTTCTTC. The encoded protein is CASSRTSGRPNEQFF.

The chain carries TRBV13 and TRBJ2-6; 9 bases map to TRBD1. CDR3 length: 17 amino acids. Germline CDR1 reads PRHDT; CDR2 reads FYEKMQ (reference sequence). The V segment lost 1 base and the J segment 3 bases; nucleotides outside the gene matches: 4. The CDR3: CASSLVQGANGANVLTF. The DNA for the CDR3 is TGTGCCAGCAGCTTAGTACAGGGGGCAAATGGGGCCAACGTCCTGACTTTC.

The gene calls are TRBV9 and TRBJ1-2; 8 positions agree with TRBD1. The germline V gene encodes CDR1 SGDLS and CDR2 YYNGEE. This CDR3 is 15 amino acids long. Losses at the gene ends were 3 bases for V and 7 bases for J; bases not matched to a gene: 11. CDR3 residues: CASSATTDRAGGYTF. CDR3 coding DNA: TGTGCCAGCAGCGCCACAACGGACAGGGCGGGTGGCTACACCTTC.

The chain couples TRBV4-1 to TRBJ2-3, with D perhaps matching TRBD2 (5 bases). The CDR3 spans 13 residues. Per the germline V gene, CDR1 is MGHRA and CDR2 is YSYEKL. Between the trimmed V and J ends, which lost 4 bases and 4 bases, there was a span of 9 bases. The CDR3 is CASSLSLADTQYF. The DNA for the CDR3 is TGCGCCAGCAGCCTTTCACTAGCAGATACGCAGTATTTT.